This record concerns one T cell receptor (beta chain) sequence. Its antigen remains unidentified. Template switching with 5'RACE generated the TCR cDNA and added a universal primer site and UMIs. TCRdb re-called the 5' RACE reads with MiXCR, one entry per CDR3 protein. The data contain tens of thousands of distinct CDR3 sequences, roughly 7.7% of them singletons. The sample originates from a study of T cells after yellow fever vaccination. Germline lookup yields CDR1 LNHDA and CDR2 SQIVND (reference sequence). The CDR3 runs 13 residues. V was clipped by 3 bases and J by 7 bases, with 10 bases between them. Study-level findings and limits: On re-exposure, the response was weaker but peaked faster, at day 5 versus 15. Researchers noted that a small share of clonotypes showed up in both CD4 and CD8 compartments.

The genes are TRBV19 and TRBJ2-1, with D perhaps matching TRBD2 (5 bases). The TCR comes from a man aged 25-45 years who received the YFV17D yellow fever vaccine. The material was CD8+ T cells sorted from PBMCs, obtained on the day of the yellow fever booster vaccination. The CDR3 region has the DNA TGTGCCAGTAGTATCCGCCGGGGTAATGAGCAGTTCTTC. This translates into CASSIRRGNEQFF. The variable domain in full, completed from reference TRBV19 and TRBJ2-1, reads DGGITQSPKYLFRKEGQNVTLSCEQNLNHDAMYWYRQDPGQGLRLIYYSQIVNDFQKGDIAEGYSVSREKKESFPLTVTSAQKNPTAFYLCASSIRRGNEQFFGPGTRLTVL.